This TCR beta chain was captured in a study of tumor and adjacent non-tumor tissue in lung cancer. For the study at large: The cohort had roughly 11 adenocarcinoma, 2 squamous cell and 1 small cell patients. Each sample yielded 3.9 million or so productive TCRbeta reads on average.

This clonotype was found once. What it binds is not known. One junction end disagrees with the germline gene, perhaps due to a read error. The template was RNA from unsorted bulk tissue. The study's findings and limits: TCR diversity was significantly greater in tumor than normal lung tissue. Normal lung showed higher cumulative top 100 clone frequency than tumor.

TCRbeta libraries were built with three rounds of nested PCR, modified from ARM-PCR. In TCRdb, the multiplex PCR reads were re-called with MiXCR into one record per CDR3 protein. The sample contains over 60,000 distinct CDR3 sequences, around 86% of which appear only once. The CDR3 has 15 amino acids. CDR1 SGHDN and CDR2 FVKESK come from the germline V gene. The sample taken for sequencing was lung tumor tissue. The TCR comes from a woman in her 50s with non-small cell lung cancer. This sequence joins TRBV14 and TRBJ2-1, with 12 bases fitting TRBD2. The CDR3 region has the DNA TGCGCCAGCAGGCAGACTAGCGGGAGCTACAATGAGCAGCTCTTC. It encodes CASRQTSGSYNEQLF. Full variable domain (missing parts from reference TRBV14 and TRBJ2-1): EAGVTQFPSHSVIEKGQTVTLRCDPISGHDNLYWYRRVMGKEIKFLLHFVKESKQDESGMPNNRFLAERTGGTYSTLKVQPAELEDSGVYFCASRQTSGSYNEQLFGPGTRLTVL.